The 24 T cell receptor beta chains reported below all come from one sample, sequenced in a study of regulatory T cells in long-lasting Graves disease. Construction of TCR beta libraries relied on iRepertoire HTBI primers and on Arm-PCR targeting CDR3 regions. TCRdb independently ran MiXCR on the multiplex PCR reads; one entry per CDR3 protein. The data show roughly 520,000 distinct CDR3 sequences, with about 12% seen just once and 8% to 10% held by the top ten. Time point reported: newly diagnosed GD, antithyroid drugs for less than 3 months. RNA from PBMCs was the source of the TCR library. In addition, the sample was reused for a study of T cells in Graves' hyperthyroidism and ophthalmopathy.

The sample was peripheral blood mononuclear cells (PBMCs), taken at new diagnosis, from a patient treated with antithyroid drugs. These receptors originate from a woman younger than 45 with Graves disease.

In this sample, this clonotype turned up a few times. This chain joins TRBV20-1 and TRBJ1-3; TRBD1 matches at 7 bases. The V segment lost 3 bases and the J segment 4 bases; nucleotides outside the gene matches: 6. The CDR3 has 14 amino acids. Germline lookup yields CDR1 DFQATT and CDR2 SNEGSKA (reference sequence). CDR3 in DNA: TGCAGTGCTAGGCGGGGGACAGTCGGAAACACCATATATTTT. Protein product: CSARRGTVGNTIYF.

This clonotype was observed at least ten times. The gene calls are TRBV2 and TRBJ2-1, with D perhaps TRBD1 (6 bases). The V gene lost 4 bases and the J gene lost 4 bases, with 8 bases spanning the gap. The CDR3 is 13 amino acids. CDR1 SNHLY and CDR2 FYNNEI come from the germline V gene. The chain's CDR3 is CASSGTGYNEQFF. CDR3 sequence (DNA): TGTGCCAGCAGTGGAACAGGGTACAATGAGCAGTTCTTC.

Ten or more counts support this clonotype. This sequence joins TRBV11-3 and TRBJ2-7, with 7 bases identical to TRBD2. This CDR3 has 15 amino acids. With V trimmed by 2 bases and J by 4 bases, 8 bases remained unmatched. Looked up from germline, CDR1 is SGHNT and CDR2 is YENEEA. The CDR3 sequence: CASSLNAGARYEQYF. The CDR3 nucleotides read TGTGCCAGCAGCTTAAATGCGGGAGCTAGATACGAGCAGTACTTC.

In this sample, this clonotype turned up a few times. Mismatch with germline at one junction end may stem from a read error. The V call is TRBV5-1, the J call TRBJ2-4, with D perhaps matching TRBD2 (5 bases). The V gene's germline CDR1 is SGHRS and CDR2 YFSETQ. The CDR3 contains 17 residues. This chain's CDR3 is CASSLAGGLLAKNIQYF. Here the CDR3 DNA reads TGTGCCAGCAGCTTGGCAGGCGGGCTACTAGCCAAAAACATTCAGTACTTC.

This clonotype was counted ten times or more. V usage is TRBV27 and J usage is TRBJ1-2, with TRBD1 as a possible D gene (6 bases). The length of the CDR3 is 13 residues. Germline values: CDR1 MNHEY, CDR2 SMNVEV (reference sequence). V was pared by 2 bases and J by 7 bases, with 11 bases between. CDR3 in amino acids: CASSLTTGAGYTF. The CDR3 bases are TGTGCCAGCAGTTTAACGACAGGAGCTGGCTACACCTTC.

This clonotype was seen at least ten times. V and J are TRBV20-1 and TRBJ2-3; D possibly uses TRBD1 or TRBD2 (6 bases each). The ends were cut back, 4 bases at V and 7 bases at J, with 21 bases in the middle. CDR1 and CDR2 from the germline V gene are DFQATT and SNEGSKA (reference sequence). The CDR3 loop spans 15 amino acids. In DNA, the CDR3 is TGCAGTGCTACTGGTTCGGGGGCGGGGTGGAATACGCAGTATTTT. Amino acids: CSATGSGAGWNTQYF.

This clonotype was recorded a few times. It is unclear where the CDR3 begins or ends on the DNA, so no DNA is shown, and the CDR3 is as TCRdb lists it. The genes are TRBV7-9 and TRBJ2-2. Inclusive of both ends, the CDR3 amounts to 15 amino acids. CDR1 and CDR2 from the germline V gene are SEHNR and FQNEAQ (reference sequence). The CDR3 sequence: CASSFVGSGTGELLF.

This clonotype came up many times. This chain connects TRBV20-1 to TRBJ1-1; no reliable D call. Germline loops: CDR1 DFQATT, CDR2 SNEGSKA (reference sequence). The CDR3 has 13 residues. The germline V and J ends were trimmed by 3 bases and 10 bases, with 18 bases remaining between them. The CDR3 sequence is CSASDNSRMGAFF. The CDR3 nucleotides are TGCAGTGCTAGCGATAATAGCCGTATGGGAGCTTTCTTT.

This clonotype was detected once. The rearrangement joins TRBV29-1 to TRBJ2-5; 16 bases are a match to TRBD2. This CDR3 spans 15 amino acids. V lost 8 bases, J lost 5 bases, and 8 bases stayed unmatched. The germline V gene encodes CDR1 SQVTM and CDR2 ANQGSEA. The CDR3 sequence is CSSTGLAGGRETQYF. The CDR3 DNA reads as TGCAGCTCAACGGGACTAGCGGGAGGGCGGGAGACCCAGTACTTC.

In its sample, this clonotype was seen many times. V is TRBV13 and J is TRBJ2-1, with 7 positions matching TRBD2. The germline V gene has CDR1 PRHDT and CDR2 FYEKMQ (reference sequence). V was clipped by 5 bases and J by 5 bases; unmatched bases: 6. The CDR3 consists of 14 residues. CDR3 loop: CASSGLAEDNEQFF. CDR3 nucleotide sequence: TGTGCCAGCAGCGGGCTAGCGGAGGACAATGAGCAGTTCTTC.

This chain joins TRBV5-1 and TRBJ1-4, with TRBD1 matching over 9 bases. Germline-derived CDR1 and CDR2 are SGHRS and YFSETQ. The CDR3 covers 15 residues. V was pared by 3 bases and J by 5 bases, with 5 bases of the junction left unmatched. In DNA form, the CDR3 reads TGCGCCAGCAGCTGGGGGGGGACAGGGAATGAAAAACTGTTTTTT. It encodes CASSWGGTGNEKLFF.

The chain combines TRBV6-1 with TRBJ2-2; D not certain. From germline, CDR1 is MNHNS and CDR2 SASEGT. V was trimmed by 7 bases and J by 5 bases, leaving 14 bases between them. CDR3 size: 14 residues. CDR3 loop: CASTPPGGTGELFF. Here the CDR3 DNA reads TGTGCCAGCACTCCTCCGGGCGGAACCGGGGAGCTGTTTTTT.

This clonotype was counted at least ten times. V usage is TRBV11-2 and J usage is TRBJ2-3, with no clear D. The CDR3 covers 12 residues. With 3 bases removed from V and 4 bases from J, the gap between germline ends came to 5 bases. Germline V gene sequence: CDR1 SGHAT, CDR2 FQNNGV. CDR3 nucleotides: TGTGCCAGCAGCTTCCAAGCAGATACGCAGTATTTT. Amino acid sequence: CASSFQADTQYF.

This clonotype was seen repeatedly, ten times or more. V usage is TRBV6-1 and J usage is TRBJ2-7; D is unresolved. V lost 7 bases, J lost 4 bases, and 11 bases lay in between. The CDR3 extends over 12 amino acids. Germline V gives CDR1 MNHNS, CDR2 SASEGT. The CDR3 nucleotides read TGTGCCAGCATATCAAGGGATTACGAGCAGTACTTC. The encoded protein is CASISRDYEQYF.

The table lists this clonotype with many counts. The chain couples TRBV29-1 to TRBJ1-3; possibly TRBD1 for D (5 bases). The CDR3 spans 13 residues. Trimming pared 6 bases from V and 0 bases from J, leaving 9 bases between. Germline CDR1 is SQVTM and CDR2 is ANQGSEA. The CDR3 sequence is CSVQAFSGNTIYF. The DNA of the CDR3 is TGCAGCGTACAGGCCTTCTCTGGAAACACCATATATTTT.

The rearrangement uses TRBV4-3 and TRBJ2-5; no firm D call. Trimming removed 3 bases at V and 5 bases at J, with 10 bases between. Germline-derived CDR1 and CDR2 are LGHNA and YSLEER. This CDR3 contains 13 residues. The CDR3 bases are TGCGCCAGCAGCCAGTTAGCTCGCGAGACCCAGTACTTC. This codes for CASSQLARETQYF.

The sample holds many counts of this clonotype. This chain connects TRBV6-6 to TRBJ2-7; no definite D call. Germline values: CDR1 MNHNY, CDR2 SVGAGI (reference sequence). The CDR3 contains 13 residues. With 0 bases removed from V and 6 bases from J, the gap between germline ends came to 9 bases. The CDR3 spells CASSYSEYREQYF. For the CDR3, the DNA is TGTGCCAGCAGTTACTCGGAGTACCGCGAGCAGTACTTC.

This clonotype was seen only a few times. This chain uses TRBV7-9 with TRBJ2-5; D possibly corresponds to TRBD2 (7 bases). The V and J ends lost 1 base and 6 bases respectively, with 15 bases between them. The CDR3 is 15 amino acids. Germline V lookup: CDR1 SEHNR, CDR2 FQNEAQ (reference sequence). The CDR3 DNA sequence: TGTGCCAGCAGCTTAGGGGGGGGCAAGAGGAAGACCCAGTACTTC. Amino acids: CASSLGGGKRKTQYF.

The chain combines TRBV6-2 or TRBV6-3 with TRBJ2-5, with 7 bases aligning to TRBD1. The CDR3 totals 19 residues. With V trimmed by 8 bases and J by 1 base, 22 bases remained unmatched. CDR1 and CDR2 from the germline V gene are MNHEY and SVGEGT. The CDR3 DNA follows: TGTGCCAGCCCCCCAATACCATACAGGATTACAGGGGTCCAAGAGACCCAGTACTTC. Translated: CASPPIPYRITGVQETQYF.

The V and J genes are TRBV10-1 and TRBJ1-5, with D maybe TRBD1 (5 bases). The V end lost 5 bases, the J end lost 3 bases, and 14 bases lay between the germline ends. Germline V gene data show CDR1 as WNHNN and CDR2 as SYGVQD (reference sequence). This CDR3 comprises 15 residues. This chain's CDR3 is CASSPPTGLNQPQHF. The CDR3 DNA follows: TGCGCCAGCAGTCCTCCTACAGGACTCAATCAGCCCCAGCATTTT.

This clonotype has more than one count but fewer than ten. The J gene is TRBJ1-2, the V gene TRBV20-1; TRBD1 agrees at 9 bases. The germline CDR1 and CDR2 sequences are DFQATT and SNEGSKA (reference sequence). V dropped 5 bases and J dropped 0; count of bases not matched to a gene: 4. The CDR3 length is 14 residues. CDR3 residues: CSAGGQGANYGYTF. CDR3 coding DNA: TGCAGTGCTGGGGGACAGGGAGCTAACTATGGCTACACCTTC.

This clonotype was found a few times. The chain carries TRBV4-3 and TRBJ2-2, with a possible D match to TRBD2 (5 bases). Germline loops: CDR1 LGHNA, CDR2 YSLEER. The CDR3 contains 17 residues. Trimming took 1 base from V and 5 from J, leaving 17 bases between them. CDR3: CASSQGVRVTGTGELFF. The CDR3 bases are TGCGCCAGCAGCCAAGGGGTGAGGGTCACCGGTACCGGGGAGCTGTTTTTT.

This clonotype was recorded many times. This sequence joins TRBV6-2 or TRBV6-3 and TRBJ2-1, with 7 bases lining up with TRBD2. Germline-derived CDR1 and CDR2 are MNHEY and SVGEGT. V lost 0 bases, J lost 2 bases, and 4 bases stayed unmatched. The CDR3 has 16 amino acids. The CDR3 loop reads CASSYSSGNPYNEQFF. The CDR3 region has the DNA TGTGCCAGCAGTTACTCGAGCGGGAACCCCTACAATGAGCAGTTCTTC.

This chain joins TRBV6-1 and TRBJ2-1; 12 nucleotides line up with TRBD2. The germline gives CDR1 MNHNS, CDR2 SASEGT. CDR3 length: 16 amino acids. V lost 6 bases and J lost 3; bases outside the gene matches: 6. The CDR3: CASRNAGLAGYNEQFF. The CDR3 DNA sequence: TGTGCCAGCAGGAACGCGGGACTAGCGGGCTACAATGAGCAGTTCTTC.